This T cell receptor beta chain was captured in a study of cytomegalovirus exposure and HLA in healthy donors. Whole-study results and caveats: Earlier findings revealed that most TCR beta V segments proved productive either about 87% or about 30% of the time. Certain indistinguishable V segments, among them TRBV6-2 and TRBV6-3, were excluded. Reportedly, HLA-A and HLA-B alleles of most subjects were accurately predicted from TCR beta.

Germline CDR1 is MDHEN and CDR2 is SYDVKM. V gave up 6 bases and J gave up 0 bases, with 12 bases separating them. The CDR3 spans 14 residues. Healthy bone marrow donors made up the donors. In regard to this clone: Its antigen remains unidentified.

Use of 60 Vbeta and 13 Jbeta primers characterized the PCR. Profiled with immunoSEQ multiplex PCR; TCRdb holds only in-frame clones, not every one. This table holds 90,000 to 100,000 clones, under 80% found once. The TCR comes from a middle-aged man in good health and CMV-seronegative. Source material: PBMCs. This chain joins TRBV28 and TRBJ2-7; TRBD1 might be the D (6 bases). The DNA of the CDR3 is TGTGCCAGCAGCTTCGGACAGTTCTCCTACGAGCAGTACTTC. This codes for CASSFGQFSYEQYF.